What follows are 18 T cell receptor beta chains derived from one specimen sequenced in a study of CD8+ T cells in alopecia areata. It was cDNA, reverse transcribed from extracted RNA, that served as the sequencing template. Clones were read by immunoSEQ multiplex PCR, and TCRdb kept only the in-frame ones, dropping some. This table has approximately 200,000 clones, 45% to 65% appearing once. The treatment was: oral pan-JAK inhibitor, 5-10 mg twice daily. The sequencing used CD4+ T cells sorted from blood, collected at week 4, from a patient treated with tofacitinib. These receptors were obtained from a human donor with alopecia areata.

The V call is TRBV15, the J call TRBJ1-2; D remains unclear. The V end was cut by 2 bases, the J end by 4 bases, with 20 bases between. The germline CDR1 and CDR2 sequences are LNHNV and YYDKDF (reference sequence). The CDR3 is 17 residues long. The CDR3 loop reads CATSRPPRARTPYGYTF. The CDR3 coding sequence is TGTGCCACCAGCAGACCCCCTAGGGCCCGAACCCCCTATGGCTACACCTTC.

Here the CDR3 DNA reads TGTGCCAGTAGTCCGGGAGGAGAGACCCAGTACTTC. Protein sequence: CASSPGGETQYF. The chain carries TRBV19 and TRBJ2-5, with 7 bases that match TRBD2. The CDR3 contains 12 residues. The J segment lost 4 bases and the V segment lost 5 bases, leaving 1 base of the junction unmatched. Germline V gene lookup returns CDR1 LNHDA and CDR2 SQIVND (reference sequence).

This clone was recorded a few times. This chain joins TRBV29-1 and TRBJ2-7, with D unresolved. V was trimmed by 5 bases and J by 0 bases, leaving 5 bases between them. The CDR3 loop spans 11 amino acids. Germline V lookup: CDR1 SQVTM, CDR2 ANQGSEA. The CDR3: CSVSGSYEQYF. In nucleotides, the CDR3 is TGCAGCGTTTCCGGCTCCTACGAGCAGTACTTC.

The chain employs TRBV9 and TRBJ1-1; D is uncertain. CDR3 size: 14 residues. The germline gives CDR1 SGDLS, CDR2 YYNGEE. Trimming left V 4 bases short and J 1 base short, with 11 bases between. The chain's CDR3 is CASSYLEGNTEAFF. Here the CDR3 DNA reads TGTGCCAGCAGCTATTTGGAGGGGAACACTGAAGCTTTCTTT.

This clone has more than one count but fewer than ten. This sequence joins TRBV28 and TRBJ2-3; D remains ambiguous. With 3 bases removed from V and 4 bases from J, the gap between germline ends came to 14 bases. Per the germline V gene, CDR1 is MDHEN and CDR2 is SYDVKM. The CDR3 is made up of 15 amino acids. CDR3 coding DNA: TGTGCCAGCAGTTTTACTGGCGATTTATCAGATACGCAGTATTTT. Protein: CASSFTGDLSDTQYF.

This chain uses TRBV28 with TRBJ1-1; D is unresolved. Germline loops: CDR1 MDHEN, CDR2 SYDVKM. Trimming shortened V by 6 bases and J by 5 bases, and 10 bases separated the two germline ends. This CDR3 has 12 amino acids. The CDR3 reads CASRWGGTEAFF. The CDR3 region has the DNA TGTGCCAGCAGGTGGGGTGGTACTGAAGCTTTCTTT. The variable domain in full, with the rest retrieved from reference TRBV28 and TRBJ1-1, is DVKVTQSSRYLVKRTGEKVFLECVQDMDHENMFWYRQDPGLGLRLIYFSYDVKMKEKGDIPEGYSVSREKKERFSLILESASTNQTSMYLCASRWGGTEAFFGQGTRLTVV.

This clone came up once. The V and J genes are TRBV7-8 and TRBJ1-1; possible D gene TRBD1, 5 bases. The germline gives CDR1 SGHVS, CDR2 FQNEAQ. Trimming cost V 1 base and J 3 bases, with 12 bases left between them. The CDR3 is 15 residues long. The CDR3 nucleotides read TGTGCCAGCAGCTTAGAAGAAGACAGAGACACTGAAGCTTTCTTT. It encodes CASSLEEDRDTEAFF.

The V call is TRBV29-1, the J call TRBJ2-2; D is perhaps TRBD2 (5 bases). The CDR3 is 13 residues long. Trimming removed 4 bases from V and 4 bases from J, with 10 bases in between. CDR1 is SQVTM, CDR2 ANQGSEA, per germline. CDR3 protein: CSVGSGSTGELFF. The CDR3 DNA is TGCAGCGTTGGATCGGGGAGCACCGGGGAGCTGTTTTTT.

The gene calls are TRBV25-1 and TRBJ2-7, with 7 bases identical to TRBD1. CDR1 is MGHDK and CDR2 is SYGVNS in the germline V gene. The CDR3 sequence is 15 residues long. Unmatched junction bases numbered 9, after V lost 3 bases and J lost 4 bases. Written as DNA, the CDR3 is TGTGCCAGCAGTGAGCTACAGGGGAACAGGTACGAGCAGTACTTC. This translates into CASSELQGNRYEQYF.

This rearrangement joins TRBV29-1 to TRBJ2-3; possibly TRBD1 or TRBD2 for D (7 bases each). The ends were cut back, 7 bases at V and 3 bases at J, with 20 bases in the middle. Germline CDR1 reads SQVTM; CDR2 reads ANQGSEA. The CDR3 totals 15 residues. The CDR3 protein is CSADREGGRTDTQYF. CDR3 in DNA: TGCAGCGCCGACAGGGAGGGGGGGCGGACAGATACGCAGTATTTT.

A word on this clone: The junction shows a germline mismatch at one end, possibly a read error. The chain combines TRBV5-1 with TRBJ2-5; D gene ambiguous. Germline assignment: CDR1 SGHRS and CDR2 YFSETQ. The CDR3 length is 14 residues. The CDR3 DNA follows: TGTGCCAGCAGCCAAACAATGGGTCAAGAGACCCAGTACTTC. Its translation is CASSQTMGQETQYF.

The CDR3 bases are TGTGCCAGCAGCCTGAATTCGGGAGCCAAAAACATTCAGTACTTC. Protein sequence: CASSLNSGAKNIQYF. This chain links TRBV7-3 with TRBJ2-4; unclear D gene. V dropped 5 bases and J dropped 0 bases, with 11 bases sitting between them. The CDR3 length is 15 residues. Germline V gene sequence: CDR1 SGHTA, CDR2 FQGTGA. Combining the CDR3 with reference TRBV7-3 and TRBJ2-4 gives the whole variable domain GAGVSQTPSNKVTEKGKYVELRCDPISGHTALYWYRQSLGQGPEFLIYFQGTGAADDSGLPNDRFFAVRPEGSVSTLKIQRTERGDSAVYLCASSLNSGAKNIQYFGAGTRLSVL.

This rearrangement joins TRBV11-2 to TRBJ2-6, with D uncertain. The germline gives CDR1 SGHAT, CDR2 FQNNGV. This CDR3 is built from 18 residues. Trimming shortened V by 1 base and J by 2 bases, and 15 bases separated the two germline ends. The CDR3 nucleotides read TGTGCCAGCAGCTTAGTTTACAGAACAGAGGCTGGGGCCAACGTCCTGACTTTC. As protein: CASSLVYRTEAGANVLTF.

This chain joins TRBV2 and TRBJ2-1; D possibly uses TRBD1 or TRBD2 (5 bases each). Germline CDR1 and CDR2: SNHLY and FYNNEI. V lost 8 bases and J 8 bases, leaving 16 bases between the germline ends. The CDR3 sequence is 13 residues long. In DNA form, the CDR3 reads TGTGCCAGCGGGGGAAGAGGGGCGGATGAGCAGTTCTTC. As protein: CASGGRGADEQFF.

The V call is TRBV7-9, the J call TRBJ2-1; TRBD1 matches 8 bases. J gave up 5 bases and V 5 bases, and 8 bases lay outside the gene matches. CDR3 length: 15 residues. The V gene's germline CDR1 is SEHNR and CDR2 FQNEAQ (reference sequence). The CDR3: CASSATGTGNNEQFF. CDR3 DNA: TGTGCCAGCAGCGCAACCGGGACAGGTAACAATGAGCAGTTCTTC.

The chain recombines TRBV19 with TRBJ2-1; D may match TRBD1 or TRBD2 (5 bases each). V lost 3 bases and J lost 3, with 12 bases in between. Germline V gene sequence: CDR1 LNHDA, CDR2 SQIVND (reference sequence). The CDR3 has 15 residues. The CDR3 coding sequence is TGTGCCAGTAGTATCGGGGCAGGAAGCTACAATGAGCAGTTCTTC. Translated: CASSIGAGSYNEQFF.

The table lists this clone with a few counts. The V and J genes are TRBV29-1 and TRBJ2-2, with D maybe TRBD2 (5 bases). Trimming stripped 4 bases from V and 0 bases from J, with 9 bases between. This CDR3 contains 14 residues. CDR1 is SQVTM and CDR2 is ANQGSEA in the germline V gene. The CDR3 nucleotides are TGCAGCGTTGCGGGAAGCACGAACACCGGGGAGCTGTTTTTT. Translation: CSVAGSTNTGELFF.

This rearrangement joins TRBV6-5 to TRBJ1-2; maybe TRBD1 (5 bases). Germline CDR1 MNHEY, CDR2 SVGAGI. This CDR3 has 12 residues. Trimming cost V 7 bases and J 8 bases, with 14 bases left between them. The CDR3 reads CASKRDSEGYTF. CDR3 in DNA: TGTGCCAGCAAAAGGGACTCGGAAGGCTACACCTTC.